This entry lists 21 T cell receptor beta chains sequenced from one sample in a study of T cells in Graves' hyperthyroidism and ophthalmopathy. The CDR3 regions of TCR beta were amplified from RNA transcripts. The primer set for the first-round RT-PCR of the TCR CDR3 was HTBI. MiXCR, applied by TCRdb to the multiplex PCR reads, yields one record per CDR3 protein. Of 250,000 to 350,000 distinct CDR3 sequences listed, approximately 20% are singletons. The sample consisted of blood. The source is a man between 25 and 39 years old with Graves' ophthalmopathy.

The chain joins TRBV24-1 to TRBJ2-5; possibly TRBD1 for D (6 bases). The CDR3 covers 12 residues. CDR1 and CDR2 from the germline V gene are KGHDR and SFDVKD. Deletions cut 7 bases from V and 4 bases from J, with 9 bases between. CDR3 in amino acids: CATRDSGETQYF. CDR3 bases: TGTGCCACCAGGGACAGTGGAGAGACCCAGTACTTC.

At least ten counts were recorded for this clonotype. This chain uses TRBV7-9 with TRBJ1-1; TRBD1 is a possible D gene (6 bases). CDR3 length: 12 residues. Germline-derived CDR1 and CDR2 are SEHNR and FQNEAQ (reference sequence). V was cut by 6 bases and J by 5 bases, with 10 bases left in between. CDR3 region: CASSPGETEAFF. The CDR3 DNA sequence: TGTGCCAGCAGTCCAGGGGAAACTGAAGCTTTCTTT.

The gene calls are TRBV15 and TRBJ2-2, with a tentative D call TRBD2 (5 bases). The CDR3 covers 14 residues. Per the germline V gene, CDR1 is LNHNV and CDR2 is YYDKDF (reference sequence). V lost 3 bases and J 8 bases, leaving 13 bases between the germline ends. CDR3 region: CATSRVIGVGELFF. CDR3 in DNA: TGTGCCACCAGCAGGGTTATCGGGGTAGGGGAGCTGTTTTTT.

The chain is built from TRBV9 and TRBJ2-3; D unresolved. CDR3 length equals 19 residues. V lost 4 bases to trimming and J lost 0 bases, with 24 bases between them. In germline, CDR1 is SGDLS, CDR2 YYNGEE. CDR3 coding DNA: TGTGCCAGCAGCCAAAGGAACCCCGTCATACTCTACAGCACAGATACGCAGTATTTT. It specifies CASSQRNPVILYSTDTQYF.

The J gene is TRBJ2-3, the V gene TRBV19; possibly TRBD2 for D (7 bases). The CDR3 loop spans 14 amino acids. V was trimmed by 7 bases and J by 5 bases, leaving 16 bases between them. Germline CDR1 LNHDA, CDR2 SQIVND (reference sequence). CDR3 region: CASNPAGAGDTQYF. The DNA for the CDR3 is TGTGCCAGTAACCCTGCGGGGGCTGGAGATACGCAGTATTTT.

The chain uses TRBV9 and TRBJ1-4, with TRBD1 matching over 7 bases. Looked up from germline, CDR1 is SGDLS and CDR2 is YYNGEE. This CDR3 has 15 residues. V gave up 4 bases and J gave up 2 bases; unmatched junction bases: 5. This CDR3 reads CASSTGVSTNEKLFF. The CDR3, as DNA: TGTGCCAGCAGCACAGGGGTTAGTACTAATGAAAAACTGTTTTTT.

This clonotype was recorded a few times. The rearrangement joins TRBV28 to TRBJ2-3; 9 nucleotides align to TRBD2. The CDR3 length is 18 residues. Germline CDR1 is MDHEN and CDR2 is SYDVKM. J was trimmed by 2 bases and V by 6 bases; bases with no gene match: 15. In DNA form, the CDR3 reads TGTGCCAGCAGCCCTATTCAACTAGCGGGTCTCAACACAGATACGCAGTATTTT. This gives the protein CASSPIQLAGLNTDTQYF.

The genes are TRBV2 and TRBJ2-7, with TRBD1 matching over 7 bases. The germline V gene encodes CDR1 SNHLY and CDR2 FYNNEI. The CDR3 contains 12 residues. With 8 bases clipped from V and 7 bases from J, the junction kept 8 bases outside the gene matches. CDR3 amino acids: CASGQAHREQYF. The CDR3 DNA reads as TGTGCCAGCGGACAGGCCCACCGGGAGCAGTACTTC. The full variable domain, its missing parts supplied by reference TRBV2 and TRBJ2-7, is EPEVTQTPSHQVTQMGQEVILRCVPISNHLYFYWYRQILGQKVEFLVSFYNNEISEKSEIFDDQFSVERPDGSNFTLKIRSTKLEDSAMYFCASGQAHREQYFGPGTRLTVT.

The genes are TRBV3-1 and TRBJ1-3, with D perhaps TRBD1 (6 bases). Trimming took 6 bases from V and 0 from J, leaving 15 bases between them. CDR3 length: 16 amino acids. Per the germline V gene, CDR1 is LGHDT and CDR2 is YNNKEL (reference sequence). CDR3 region: CASSRFQDSSGNTIYF. Here the CDR3 DNA reads TGTGCCAGCAGTAGGTTTCAGGACAGCTCTGGAAACACCATATATTTT. The variable domain in full, with the rest retrieved from reference TRBV3-1 and TRBJ1-3, is DTAVSQTPKYLVTQMGNDKSIKCEQNLGHDTMYWYKQDSKKFLKIMFSYNNKELIINETVPNRFSPKSPDKAHLNLHINSLELGDSAVYFCASSRFQDSSGNTIYFGEGSWLTVV.

The chain employs TRBV14 and TRBJ2-1; D possibly matches TRBD1 or TRBD2 (5 bases each). Trimming removed 5 bases from V and 2 bases from J, with 22 bases in between. In germline, CDR1 is SGHDN, CDR2 FVKESK. CDR3 length: 18 amino acids. CDR3: CASSTSSARGRTYNEQFF. Here the CDR3 DNA reads TGTGCCAGCAGCACCTCCTCAGCCCGGGGACGAACCTACAATGAGCAGTTCTTC.

This clonotype was observed at least ten times. V usage is TRBV28 and J usage is TRBJ1-5, with D tentatively TRBD1 (6 bases). The CDR3 has 14 residues. Germline loops: CDR1 MDHEN, CDR2 SYDVKM. Trimming stripped 5 bases from V and 5 bases from J, with 13 bases between. The CDR3 DNA sequence: TGTGCCAGCAGTATCCGCAGGGGCGATCAGCCCCAGCATTTT. Its translation is CASSIRRGDQPQHF.

This clonotype was seen a few times. The chain uses TRBV11-2 and TRBJ2-3, with D possibly being TRBD1 (6 bases). The ends were cut back, 5 bases at V and 0 bases at J, with 12 bases in the middle. Germline V CDR1 and CDR2: SGHAT, FQNNGV. The CDR3 has 15 amino acids. The CDR3 bases are TGTGCCAGCAGCCCGGGGACAACTAGCACAGATACGCAGTATTTT. This sequence encodes CASSPGTTSTDTQYF.

This clonotype appeared a few times. At one boundary the junction diverges from the germline segment, which might be a read error. The rearrangement joins TRBV3-1 to TRBJ2-5, with D possibly TRBD1 on 5 matching bases. CDR3 size: 15 residues. Germline CDR1 and CDR2: LGHDT and YNNKEL (reference sequence). Written as DNA, the CDR3 is TGTGCCGGCAGCCAAGTGGGGCAGATCCAAGAGACCCAGTACTTC. The encoded protein is CAGSQVGQIQETQYF.

The J gene is TRBJ1-1, the V gene TRBV19; D is possibly TRBD1 (5 bases). V was clipped by 4 bases and J by 5 bases, with 20 bases between them. From germline, CDR1 is LNHDA and CDR2 SQIVND (reference sequence). The CDR3 covers 16 residues. The CDR3 DNA follows: TGTGCCAGTAGTAAAGGAATTTCCAGGGAGGGGACTGAAGCTTTCTTT. It yields the protein CASSKGISREGTEAFF.

V gene TRBV20-1 combines with J gene TRBJ2-7, with 12 bases identical to TRBD2. The CDR3 sequence is 13 residues long. Trimming cost V 5 bases and J 4 bases; bases outside gene matches: 3. Germline lookup yields CDR1 DFQATT and CDR2 SNEGSKA (reference sequence). This chain's CDR3 is CSASTSGRYEQYF. Here the CDR3 DNA reads TGCAGTGCTTCGACTAGCGGGAGATACGAGCAGTACTTC.

There are a few counts of this clonotype. V and J are TRBV18 and TRBJ2-2; D unclear. The CDR3 covers 16 residues. Trimming pared 6 bases from V and 0 bases from J, leaving 14 bases between. Germline V lookup: CDR1 KGHSH, CDR2 LQKENI. The chain's CDR3 is CASSWLGNPNTGELFF. The CDR3 nucleotides read TGTGCCAGCTCCTGGTTGGGGAATCCGAACACCGGGGAGCTGTTTTTT.

The rearrangement links TRBV28 to TRBJ2-3; D is perhaps TRBD2 (6 bases). There are 14 residues in the CDR3. V was pared by 5 bases and J by 4 bases, with 13 bases between. Germline V CDR1 and CDR2: MDHEN, SYDVKM. The CDR3 region is CASSKPGEADTQYF. Written as DNA, the CDR3 is TGTGCCAGCAGTAAACCGGGAGAGGCAGATACGCAGTATTTT. The whole variable domain, filled in from reference TRBV28 and TRBJ2-3, reads DVKVTQSSRYLVKRTGEKVFLECVQDMDHENMFWYRQDPGLGLRLIYFSYDVKMKEKGDIPEGYSVSREKKERFSLILESASTNQTSMYLCASSKPGEADTQYFGPGTRLTVL.

The chain couples TRBV24-1 to TRBJ2-1; TRBD2 aligns across 14 bases. The V segment lost 4 bases and the J segment 6 bases; nucleotides outside the gene matches: 4. Germline V gene lookup returns CDR1 KGHDR and CDR2 SFDVKD. The CDR3 has 16 amino acids. The chain's CDR3 is CATSDRGTSGGNEQFF. In DNA, the CDR3 is TGTGCCACCAGTGACCGTGGGACTAGCGGGGGCAATGAGCAGTTCTTC.

This clonotype was seen only a few times. The rearrangement links TRBV6-6 to TRBJ2-1; 8 bases line up with TRBD2. The junction had 6 bases not matched to a gene; V was cut back by 0 bases and J by 5 bases. CDR1 MNHNY and CDR2 SVGAGI come from the germline V gene (reference sequence). The CDR3 is made up of 16 amino acids. CDR3 protein: CASSYSEGLANNEQFF. CDR3 nucleotide sequence: TGTGCCAGCAGTTACTCGGAAGGACTAGCAAACAATGAGCAGTTCTTC.

This clonotype was recorded a few times. The junction departs from the called germline gene at one end, perhaps through a read error. The chain links TRBV27 to TRBJ2-3; 16 bases are shared with TRBD2. CDR3 length: 14 residues. Looked up from germline, CDR1 is MNHEY and CDR2 is SMNVEV (reference sequence). The CDR3 is CASSLSGTSGRGYF. The CDR3 region has the DNA TGTGCCAGCAGTCTATCCGGGACTAGCGGGAGGGGGTATTTT.

This clonotype turned up a few times. The J gene is TRBJ2-3, the V gene TRBV5-1, with TRBD1 matching over 7 bases. CDR1 SGHRS and CDR2 YFSETQ come from the germline V gene. Trimming removed 3 bases from V and 0 bases from J; junction bases left unmatched: 1. CDR3 length: 14 residues. Here the CDR3 reads CASSSQGSTDTQYF. CDR3 nucleotides: TGCGCCAGCAGCTCACAGGGGAGCACAGATACGCAGTATTTT.